This T cell receptor beta chain was found in a study of blood T cell repertoires in COVID-19. Looking at the study overall: Samples of COVID-19 (acute and convalescent) were obtained from the United States, Italy and Spain. T cells, B-cell-depleted T cells, or PBMCs provided the cDNA or gDNA that served as material.

The ends lost 6 bases at V and 2 bases at J; junction bases unmatched: 3. The V gene's germline CDR1 is MNHEY and CDR2 SMNVEV (reference sequence). The CDR3 consists of 14 residues. The authors' processing: Estimates of nucleated cell counts were drawn from the amplification of reference gene primers. Clones were sequenced by immunoSEQ multiplex PCR, and TCRdb holds only the in-frame ones, with some missing. For V, J and clone size, that table is used; D and trimming come from the DNA. This table has roughly 40,000 clones, 60% to 85% appearing once. The J gene is TRBJ2-5, the V gene TRBV27; 10 nucleotides match TRBD2. This TCR derives from a woman older than 75 with acute or convalescent COVID-19. Sequenced: peripheral blood. CDR3 nucleotide sequence: TGTGCCAGCAGCCGAGCGGGAGGGCAAGAGACCCAGTACTTC. It is translated as CASSRAGGQETQYF.